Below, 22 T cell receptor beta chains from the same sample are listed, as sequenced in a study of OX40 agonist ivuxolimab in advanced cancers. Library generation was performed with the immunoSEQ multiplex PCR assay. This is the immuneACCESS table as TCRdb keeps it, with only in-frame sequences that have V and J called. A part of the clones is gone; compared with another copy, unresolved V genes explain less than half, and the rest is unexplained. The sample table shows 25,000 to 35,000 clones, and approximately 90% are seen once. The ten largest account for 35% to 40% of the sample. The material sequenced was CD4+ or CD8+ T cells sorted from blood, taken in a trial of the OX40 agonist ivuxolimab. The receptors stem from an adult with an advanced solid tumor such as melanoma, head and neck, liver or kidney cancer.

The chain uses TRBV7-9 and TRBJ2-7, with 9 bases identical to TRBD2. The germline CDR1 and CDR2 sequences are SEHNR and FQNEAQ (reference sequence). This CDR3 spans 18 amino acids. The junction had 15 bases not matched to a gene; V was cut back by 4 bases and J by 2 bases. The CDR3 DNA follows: TGTGCCAGCAGCTCGGGACTAGCCGGTATTCGCCCCACCTACGAGCAGTACTTC. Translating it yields CASSSGLAGIRPTYEQYF. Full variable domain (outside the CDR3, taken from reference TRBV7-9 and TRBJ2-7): DTGVSQNPRHKITKRGQNVTFRCDPISEHNRLYWYRQTLGQGPEFLTYFQNEAQLEKSRLLSDRFSAERPKGSFSTLEIQRTEQGDSAMYLCASSSGLAGIRPTYEQYFGPGTRLTVT.

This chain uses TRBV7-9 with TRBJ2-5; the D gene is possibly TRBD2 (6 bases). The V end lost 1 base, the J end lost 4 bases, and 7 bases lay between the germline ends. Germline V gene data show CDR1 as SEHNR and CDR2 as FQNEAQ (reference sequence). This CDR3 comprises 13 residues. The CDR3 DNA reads TGTGCCAGCAGCTTAGGGGGGGTAGAGACCCAGTACTTC. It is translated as CASSLGGVETQYF.

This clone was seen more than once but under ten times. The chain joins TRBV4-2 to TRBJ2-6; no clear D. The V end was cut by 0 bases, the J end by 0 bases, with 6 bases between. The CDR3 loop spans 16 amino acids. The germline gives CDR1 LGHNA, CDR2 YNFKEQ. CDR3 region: CASSQDFDSGANVLTF. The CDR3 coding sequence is TGTGCCAGCAGCCAAGATTTCGACTCTGGGGCCAACGTCCTGACTTTC.

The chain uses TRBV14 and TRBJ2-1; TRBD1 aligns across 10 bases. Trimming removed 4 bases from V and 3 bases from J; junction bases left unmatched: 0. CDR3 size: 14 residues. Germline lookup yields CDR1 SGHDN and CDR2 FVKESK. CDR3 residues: CASSRTGGYNEQFF. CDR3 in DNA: TGTGCCAGCAGCCGGACAGGGGGCTACAATGAGCAGTTCTTC.

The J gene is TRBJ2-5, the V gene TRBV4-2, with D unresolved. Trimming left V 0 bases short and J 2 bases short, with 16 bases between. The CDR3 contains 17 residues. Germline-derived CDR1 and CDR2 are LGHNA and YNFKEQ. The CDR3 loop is CASSQDRSSPIQETQYF. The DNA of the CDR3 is TGTGCCAGCAGCCAAGATAGGAGTTCCCCCATACAAGAGACCCAGTACTTC.

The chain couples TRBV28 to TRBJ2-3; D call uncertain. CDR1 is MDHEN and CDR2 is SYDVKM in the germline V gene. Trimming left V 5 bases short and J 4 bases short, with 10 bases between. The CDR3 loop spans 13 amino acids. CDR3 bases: TGTGCCAGCAGTCTGCCGCCCCCAGATACGCAGTATTTT. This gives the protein CASSLPPPDTQYF. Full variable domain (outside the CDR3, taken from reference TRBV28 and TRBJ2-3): DVKVTQSSRYLVKRTGEKVFLECVQDMDHENMFWYRQDPGLGLRLIYFSYDVKMKEKGDIPEGYSVSREKKERFSLILESASTNQTSMYLCASSLPPPDTQYFGPGTRLTVL.

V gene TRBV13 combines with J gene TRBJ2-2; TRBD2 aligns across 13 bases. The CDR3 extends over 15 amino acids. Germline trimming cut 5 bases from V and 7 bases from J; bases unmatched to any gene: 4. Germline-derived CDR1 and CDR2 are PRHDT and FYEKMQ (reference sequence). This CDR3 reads CASSQRLAGGGELFF. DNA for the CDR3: TGTGCCAGCAGCCAACGACTAGCGGGAGGCGGGGAGCTGTTTTTT.

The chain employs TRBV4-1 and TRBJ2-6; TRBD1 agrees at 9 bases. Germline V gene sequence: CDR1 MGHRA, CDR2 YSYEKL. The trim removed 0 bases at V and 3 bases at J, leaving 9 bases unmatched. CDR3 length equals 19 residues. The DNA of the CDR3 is TGCGCCAGCAGCCAAGAACCAACAGGGGGCGCGTATGGGGCCAACGTCCTGACTTTC. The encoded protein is CASSQEPTGGAYGANVLTF.

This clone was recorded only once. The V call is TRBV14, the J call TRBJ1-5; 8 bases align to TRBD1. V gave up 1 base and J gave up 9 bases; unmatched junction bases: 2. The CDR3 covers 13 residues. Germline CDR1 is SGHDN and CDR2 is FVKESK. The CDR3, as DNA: TGTGCCAGCAGCCAAGTTGACAGGGGGCCCCAGCATTTT. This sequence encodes CASSQVDRGPQHF.

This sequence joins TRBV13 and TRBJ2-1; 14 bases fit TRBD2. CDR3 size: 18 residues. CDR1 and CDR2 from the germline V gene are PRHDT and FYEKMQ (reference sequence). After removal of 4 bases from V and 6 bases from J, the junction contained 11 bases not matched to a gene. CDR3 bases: TGTGCCAGCAGCTCCCGATCTGGGACTAGCGGGAGCAGCAATGAGCAGTTCTTC. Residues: CASSSRSGTSGSSNEQFF.

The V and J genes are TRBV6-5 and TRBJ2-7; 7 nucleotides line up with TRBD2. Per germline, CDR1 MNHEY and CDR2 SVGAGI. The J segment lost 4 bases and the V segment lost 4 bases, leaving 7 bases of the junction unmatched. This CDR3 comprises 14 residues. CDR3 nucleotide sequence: TGTGCCAGCAGTTTGGGGGGGTCATCATACGAGCAGTACTTC. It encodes CASSLGGSSYEQYF.

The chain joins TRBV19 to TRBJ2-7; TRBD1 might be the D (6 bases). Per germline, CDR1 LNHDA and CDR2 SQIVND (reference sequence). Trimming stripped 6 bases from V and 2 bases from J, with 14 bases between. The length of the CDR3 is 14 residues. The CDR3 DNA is TGTGCCAGTAGCCTACGGGACACCCCCTACGAGCAGTACTTC. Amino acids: CASSLRDTPYEQYF.

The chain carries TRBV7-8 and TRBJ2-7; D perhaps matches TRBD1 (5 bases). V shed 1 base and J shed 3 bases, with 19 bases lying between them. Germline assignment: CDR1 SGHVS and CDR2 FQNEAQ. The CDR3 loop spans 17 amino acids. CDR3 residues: CASSLVRRAGERYEQYF. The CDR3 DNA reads TGTGCCAGCAGCTTAGTTCGCAGGGCAGGAGAGCGCTACGAGCAGTACTTC. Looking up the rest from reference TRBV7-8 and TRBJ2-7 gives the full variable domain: GAGVSQSPRYKVAKRGQDVALRCDPISGHVSLFWYQQALGQGPEFLTYFQNEAQLDKSGLPSDRFFAERPEGSVSTLKIQRTQQEDSAVYLCASSLVRRAGERYEQYFGPGTRLTVT.

The CDR3 nucleotides are TGTGCCAGTAGTATCGCAGGGTTAGACGGCTACACCTTC. Amino acid sequence: CASSIAGLDGYTF. The gene calls are TRBV19 and TRBJ1-2, with a tentative D call TRBD1 (5 bases). The CDR3 is 13 residues long. The V end was cut by 3 bases, the J end by 8 bases, with 13 bases between. Germline CDR1 is LNHDA and CDR2 is SQIVND (reference sequence).

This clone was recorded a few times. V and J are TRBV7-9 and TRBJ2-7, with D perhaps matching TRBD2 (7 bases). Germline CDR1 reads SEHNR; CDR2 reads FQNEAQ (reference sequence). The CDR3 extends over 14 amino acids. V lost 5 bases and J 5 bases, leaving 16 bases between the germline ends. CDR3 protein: CASSPTGGGDEQYF. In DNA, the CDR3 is TGTGCCAGCAGCCCCACCGGCGGGGGCGACGAGCAGTACTTC.

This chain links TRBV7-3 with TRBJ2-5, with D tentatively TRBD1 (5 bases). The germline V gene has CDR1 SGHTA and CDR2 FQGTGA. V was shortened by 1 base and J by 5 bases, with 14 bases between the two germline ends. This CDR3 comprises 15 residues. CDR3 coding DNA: TGTGCCAGCAGCTTAAATTCCCAGGGAAGGGAGACCCAGTACTTC. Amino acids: CASSLNSQGRETQYF.

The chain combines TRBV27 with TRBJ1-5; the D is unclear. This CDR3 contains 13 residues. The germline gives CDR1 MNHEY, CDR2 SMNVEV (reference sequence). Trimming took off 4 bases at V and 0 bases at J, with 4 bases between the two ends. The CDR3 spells CASSWDSNQPQHF. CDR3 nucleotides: TGTGCCAGCAGTTGGGATAGCAATCAGCCCCAGCATTTT.

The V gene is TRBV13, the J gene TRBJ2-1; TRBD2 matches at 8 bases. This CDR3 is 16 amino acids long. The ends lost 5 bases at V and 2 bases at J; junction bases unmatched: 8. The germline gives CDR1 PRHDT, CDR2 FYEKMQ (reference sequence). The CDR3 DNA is TGTGCCAGCAGCCCCCCCTCAGCGGGGGCCTACAATGAGCAGTTCTTC. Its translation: CASSPPSAGAYNEQFF.

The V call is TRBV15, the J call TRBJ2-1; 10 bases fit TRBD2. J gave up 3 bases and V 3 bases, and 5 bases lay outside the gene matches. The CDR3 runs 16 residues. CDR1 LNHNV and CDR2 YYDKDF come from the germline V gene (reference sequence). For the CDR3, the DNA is TGTGCCACCAGCAGCGAAAGGACTAGCGGCTACAATGAGCAGTTCTTC. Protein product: CATSSERTSGYNEQFF.

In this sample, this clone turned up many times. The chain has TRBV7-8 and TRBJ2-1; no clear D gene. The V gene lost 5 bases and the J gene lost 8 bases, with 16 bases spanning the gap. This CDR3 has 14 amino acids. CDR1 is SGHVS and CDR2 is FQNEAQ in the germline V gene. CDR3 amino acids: CASSRFRGYHEQFF. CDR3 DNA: TGTGCCAGCAGCCGTTTCCGAGGATACCATGAGCAGTTCTTC.

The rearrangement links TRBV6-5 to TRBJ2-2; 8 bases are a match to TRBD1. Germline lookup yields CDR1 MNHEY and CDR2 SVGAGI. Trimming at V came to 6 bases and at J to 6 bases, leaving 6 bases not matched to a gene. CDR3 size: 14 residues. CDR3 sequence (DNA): TGTGCCAGCAGATCAGGGGGCGGTGCCGGGGAGCTGTTTTTT. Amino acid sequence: CASRSGGGAGELFF.

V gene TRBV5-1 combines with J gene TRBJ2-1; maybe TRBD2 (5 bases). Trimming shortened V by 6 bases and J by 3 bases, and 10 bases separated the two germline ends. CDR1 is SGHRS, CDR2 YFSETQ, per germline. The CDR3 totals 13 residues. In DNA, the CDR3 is TGCGCCAGCAAACTACTAGACTACAATGAGCAGTTCTTC. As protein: CASKLLDYNEQFF.